Listed here is a single TCR beta chain. These data originate in a study of shared clonotypes between healthy human individuals. Produced via immunoSEQ multiplex PCR; TCRdb's table is partial and in-frame only. Of roughly 2.1 million clones listed, around 93% were seen once; the top ten hold around 1.7%. The V and J ends lost 2 bases and 1 base respectively, with 14 bases between them. Germline lookup yields CDR1 SGHAT and CDR2 FQNNGV. There are 16 residues in the CDR3. Naive CD8 cells lacked CD45RO, underwent positive selection for CCR7 and left out terminally differentiated effector memory CD45RA+ cells.

The origin of this receptor is a man younger than 35 in good health. Some clones in this sample may be carry-over from other donors' samples. V is TRBV11-2 and J is TRBJ1-1; D is undetermined. Sequencing input: naive CD8+ T cells from PBMCs. The CDR3 bases are TGTGCCAGCAGCTTAATGTGGGCCCCGGGGAACACTGAAGCTTTCTTT. Protein sequence: CASSLMWAPGNTEAFF.